This section outlines one TCR beta chain sequence together with its context. This clonotype has a handful of counts. It has no known antigen specificity. No quality values exist for individual bases; no much larger clone is one base distant. The patients picked for sequencing were ones in whom flow cytometry had shown an expansion of CD8+CD57+ cells. Severe acquired aplastic anemia was diagnosed in all patients according to International Study of Aplastic Anemia and Agranulocytosis and Camitta criteria. No patient had received any therapy when blood was sampled. The study deep-sequenced TCR repertoires of sorted CD4+ and CD8+ blood T cells from severe aplastic anemia patients and healthy subjects. Patients were enrolled under clinicaltrials.gov protocols 00001620, 01623167, 00001397, 00071045, 00081523 and 00961064 in the USA. Ficoll-Paque density gradient centrifugation was used to isolate peripheral blood mononuclear cells. Before DNA extraction, CD4+ and CD8+ T cells were sorted with FACS or magnetic beads.

TCR beta VDJ combination and CDR3 sequence profiling used genomic DNA as the template. TCR repertoire sequencing was run on an Illumina HiSeq 2000. On the authors' methods: Repertoire assessment relied on Simpson's diversity index, CDR3 size and DJ length profiles, and TRBV/TRBJ rearrangement plots. The immunodominant clone was defined as the most abundant DNA sequence in deep sequencing data. CDR3 amino acid sequences were checked for sharing between subjects and were compared against published repertoires and the VDJdb database. The public sequencing data were trimmed at Q25 with fastp and processed into clonotypes with MiXCR by TCRdb, which kept only in-frame beta chains. Each entry merges the rows of one CDR3 protein and shows their most common DNA and genes. Here the V and J calls rest on TCRdb's processing, not on the authors' analysis. Within this sample are about 260,000 distinct CDR3 sequences, with 70% to 85% of them counted one time only. Roughly 42% of the sample is held by the ten biggest clonotypes.

This record belongs to a study of CD8+CD57+ T cells in acquired aplastic anemia (dated by TCRdb to between 2017 and 2018). As for the study more broadly: Extracted DNA from sorted CD4+ and CD8+ cells averaged 3.2 ug, ranging from about 0.17 to 27.4 ug. CD8+CD57+ expansion was defined as a frequency above the mean frequency observed in healthy subjects. What the research found in general, with its limitations: Between patients and healthy controls, no significant difference in CD8+ Simpson's diversity was found (P=0.060). About 30 CD8+ CDR3 sequences were found in both patients and controls but appeared to be highly expressed in patients and within the immunodominant clones of the patients.

Based on the germline V gene, the CDR1 and CDR2 sequences are SGHNT and YENEEA. V sheds 4 bases and J sheds 3 bases, leaving 8 bases between their ends. The cysteine opens and the phenylalanine closes a CDR3 of 13 amino acids. Just CDR3 DNA is preserved here, 39 bases in frame from base 1. The sequence came from a human donor with aplastic anemia. In this chain, TRBV11-3 is recombined with TRBJ2-3; the D gene is unclear. The sequencing sample was made of sorted CD4+, CD8+, or CD8+CD57+ T cells (not recorded which) from PBMCs. The DNA sequence is given as TGTGCCAGCAGCTACGATCTGACAGATACGCAGTATTTT. Its amino acids are CASSYDLTDTQYF.